The clone carrying this TCR beta chain was counted a few times. What it recognizes is unknown. V shed 4 bases and J shed 3 bases, with 13 bases lying between them. This CDR3 has 15 residues. Germline V gene lookup returns CDR1 SGHTA and CDR2 FQGTGA. The data were taken from a study of T-cell memory formation after mild COVID-19. 5'RACE primed at constant segments yielded TCR alpha and TCR beta cDNA libraries bearing sample barcodes and UMIs. TCRdb reprocessed the 5' RACE reads via MiXCR and lists one record per CDR3 protein. The data show about 57,000 distinct CDR3 sequences, 10% to 15% seen once. Study-wide points: The pre-infection memory compartment contained some responding clones, suggesting cross-reactive memory joined. Later expanders leaned toward CD4+, whereas clones contracting from day 15 to 85 were balanced CD4/CD8. Nothing confirmed that second-wave clones peaking on day 37 were specific for SARS-CoV-2.

The sample taken for sequencing was PBMCs or a T cell subset sorted from them (not recorded which). The chain has TRBV7-3 and TRBJ1-3, with D perhaps matching TRBD1 (6 bases). The TCR originated in a young man who had mild COVID-19 (a few samples of this study predate the infection). Cell type and time point are not known. CDR3 coding DNA: TGTGCCAGCAGCTCCAGCGGACAGTTTGGAAACACCATATATTTT. Translation: CASSSSGQFGNTIYF.